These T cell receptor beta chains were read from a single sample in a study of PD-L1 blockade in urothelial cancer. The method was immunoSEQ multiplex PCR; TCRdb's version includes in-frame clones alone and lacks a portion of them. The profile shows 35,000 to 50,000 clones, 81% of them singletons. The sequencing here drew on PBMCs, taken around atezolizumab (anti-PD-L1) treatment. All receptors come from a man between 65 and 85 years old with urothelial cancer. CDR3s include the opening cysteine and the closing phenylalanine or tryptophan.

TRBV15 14 CATSRDRSNEKLFF
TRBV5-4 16 CASSLGAGQGLYEQYF
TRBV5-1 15 CASSLTGTSSNEQFF
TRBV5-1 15 CASSLAGGPSNEQFF
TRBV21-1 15 CASSYRGKSKNIQYF
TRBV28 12 CASTGTEFGQYF
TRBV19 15 CASSREASGRETQYF
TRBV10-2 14 CASRPRGVSYEQYF
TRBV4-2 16 CASSQVEGFGNQPQHF
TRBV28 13 CASSFDRTDEQYF
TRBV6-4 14 CASSDSPGADTQYF
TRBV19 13 CASSRTGSYEQYF
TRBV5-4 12 CASSQEGETQYF
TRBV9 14 CASSVGTLADTQYF
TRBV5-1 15 CASSSTGSNTGELFF
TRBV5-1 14 CASSAGLVAYGYTF
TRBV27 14 CASSLFGGGNTIYF
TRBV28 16 CASSLLDTSSYNEQFF
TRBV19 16 CASSIFGQYSNQPQHF
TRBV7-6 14 CASSLALRDEKLFF
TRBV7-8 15 CASSRGAGAGDEQFF
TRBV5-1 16 CASSSQGVEAGNTIYF
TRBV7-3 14 CASSPTLERNEQFF
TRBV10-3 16 CAISESPMTVRNTIYF
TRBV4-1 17 CASSQDPAKRRTDTQYF
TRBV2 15 CASTQPRDRDNEQFF
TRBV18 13 CASSPPREGGYTF
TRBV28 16 CASSFIPDSNYNEQFF
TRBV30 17 CAWSGKNSGSFADTQYF
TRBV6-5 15 CASSYTEPNTGELFF
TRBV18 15 CASSPQGDHPDTQYF
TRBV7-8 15 CASSRDSPNTGELFF
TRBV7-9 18 CASSPTSGRFRNTGELFF
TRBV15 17 CATSRTGGGRTNEKLFF
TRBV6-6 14 CASSYRSGSYEQYF
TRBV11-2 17 CASSSPGQKKVNEKLFF
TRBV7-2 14 CASSLTAGEYEQYF
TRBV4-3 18 CASSPTSPTSGRSSEQFF
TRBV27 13 CASFTRRNTEAFF
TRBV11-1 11 CASTLGNTIYF
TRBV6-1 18 CASTEAGLAGGPTDTQYF
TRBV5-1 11 CASSLEGPAFF
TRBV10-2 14 CASSERPTGNGYTF
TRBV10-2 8 CALVGYTF
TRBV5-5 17 CASSLDRVYSGANVLTF
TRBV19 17 CASSIAELAGGGREQFF
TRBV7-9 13 CASTSGVTDTQYF
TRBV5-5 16 CASSLVRLAAYNEQFF